This T cell receptor beta chain originates from a study of tumor-infiltrating lymphocytes in primary liver carcinoma. Overall study context: In every tissue type, samples returned a similar yield of roughly 3.65 to 7.5 million productive TCRbeta reads. Study outcomes and limitations: Pairs comparing tumor with adjacent tissue or blood overlapped less than pairs drawn from tumor regions.

Total RNA and DNA came together from about 19-30 mg of bulk tissue without cell sorting. Using a constant-region primer together with ProtoScript II reverse transcriptase, TCR beta cDNA was made from approximately 500 ng of total RNA. Three-round nested multiplex PCR performed with slightly modified ARM-PCR produced the TCR beta libraries. Forward primers for TRBV1-TRBV30 and a C-beta reverse primer served the first two PCR rounds, at about 10 cycles each. TCRdb re-called the multiplex PCR reads through MiXCR, storing one row per CDR3 protein. Of around 79,000 distinct CDR3 sequences detected, under 75% appear once; the ten largest clones hold 26%. This clonotype was detected many times. Its matching antigen is unknown. The length of the CDR3 is 15 residues. The germline V and J ends were trimmed by 0 bases and 0 bases, with 9 bases remaining between them. Germline CDR1 and CDR2: MNHNY and SVGAGI (reference sequence).

This clonotype was obtained from a man between 35 and 55 years old with primary liver carcinoma and hepatitis B virus infection. Sequencing was done on a sample of tumor-adjacent normal liver tissue. This chain joins TRBV6-6 and TRBJ2-7; D gene uncertain. This CDR3 reads CASSYSRRSSYEQYF. The CDR3 DNA sequence: TGTGCCAGCAGTTACTCACGCAGGAGCTCCTACGAGCAGTACTTC.